Below, one T cell receptor (beta chain) is given with its context. The sample originates from a study of technical replicates of blood from a handful of donors. Using immunoSEQ multiplex PCR, the repertoire was profiled, and TCRdb retains in-frame clones only, with some absent. The sample includes tens of thousands of clones, over 90% seen only once; the top ten take around 0.25%. The CDR3 loop spans 17 amino acids. Per the germline V gene, CDR1 is SGHAT and CDR2 is FQNNGV. Trimming shortened V by 2 bases and J by 0 bases, and 15 bases separated the two germline ends. Sequencing was performed on T cells isolated from PBMCs. This TCR was sampled from a human donor in good health. This chain connects TRBV11-2 to TRBJ2-3; D is perhaps TRBD1 (6 bases). The CDR3 sequence is CASSLWGLRTSTDTQYF. Here the CDR3 DNA reads TGTGCCAGCAGCTTATGGGGGCTCAGAACTAGCACAGATACGCAGTATTTT.